The 2 T cell receptor beta chains in this list originate from one sample, sequenced in a study of cytomegalovirus exposure and HLA in healthy donors. PCR employed 60 Vbeta and 13 Jbeta primers. The protocol was immunoSEQ multiplex PCR, while the TCRdb copy is restricted to in-frame clones and leaves out a portion. The repertoire has about 200,000 clones, approximately 86% of them found once; the top ten carry more than 0.25%. Specimen: PBMCs. The receptors shown here come from a woman in her twenties or thirties in good health and CMV-seronegative.

The genes are TRBV11-3 and TRBJ2-1, with 7 bases lining up with TRBD2. Germline V CDR1 and CDR2: SGHNT, YENEEA. This CDR3 has 13 residues. The trim removed 2 bases at V and 9 bases at J, leaving 4 bases unmatched. The CDR3 DNA reads TGTGCCAGCAGCTTATTTGGGGAGGGTGAGCAGTTCTTC. It translates to CASSLFGEGEQFF.

The chain joins TRBV7-2 to TRBJ2-7; perhaps TRBD1 as D (5 bases). Germline V gene data show CDR1 as SGHTA and CDR2 as FQGNSA. The CDR3 runs to 15 residues. V dropped 4 bases and J dropped 6 bases, with 19 bases sitting between them. The CDR3: CASSSQGQVRGEQYF. The CDR3 region has the DNA TGTGCCAGCAGCTCCCAGGGCCAAGTTCGCGGCGAGCAGTACTTC.